A selection of T cell receptor beta chains follows, all from one sample in a study of blood T cell repertoires in COVID-19. Profiling relied on immunoSEQ multiplex PCR, and the TCRdb table lists in-frame clones only, not all of them. The sample lists hundreds of thousands of clones; 86% were seen once. The sequencing input was peripheral blood. These receptors were collected from a woman in her twenties or thirties with active or convalescent COVID-19. Both conserved end residues are part of each CDR3. The order of the fields is V gene, CDR3 protein.

V gene: TRBV6-5
CDR3 protein: CASSYGILAGQETQYF

V gene: TRBV7-6
CDR3 protein: CASSLSDTQYF

V gene: TRBV5-4
CDR3 protein: CASSLVAGELFF

V gene: TRBV27
CDR3 protein: CASSPTGEPQHF

V gene: TRBV3-1/TRBV3-2
CDR3 protein: CASSRMTGTQETQYF

V gene: TRBV19
CDR3 protein: CALGTPNTGELFF

V gene: TRBV3-1/TRBV3-2
CDR3 protein: CASSQVGGSGTEAFF

V gene: TRBV30
CDR3 protein: CAWSVRLKGALSNQPQHF

V gene: TRBV7-8
CDR3 protein: CASSPGTENSPLHF

V gene: TRBV30
CDR3 protein: CAWSTSRASGRAKFSYNEQFF

V gene: TRBV10-2
CDR3 protein: CASRGTSGGARTDTQYF

V gene: TRBV7-8
CDR3 protein: CASSLALAGVNYGYTF

V gene: TRBV2
CDR3 protein: CASRRNVGASSGNTIYF

V gene: TRBV7-9
CDR3 protein: CASSVQRRDTEAFF

V gene: TRBV15
CDR3 protein: CATSTGSTNEKLFF

V gene: TRBV9
CDR3 protein: CASSVASGYWNLTPLHF

V gene: TRBV18
CDR3 protein: CASSGGGRQPQHF

V gene: TRBV12-5
CDR3 protein: CASAASGSYEQYF